This T cell receptor beta chain was retrieved from a study of blood T cells in healthy people across ages (dated by TCRdb to about 2015). Background on the whole study: In model experiments, template switching captured roughly one uniquely barcoded TCR beta cDNA molecule for every two T cells. To avoid experimental bias, donors of different ages were distributed randomly across sequencing lanes. For two donors (one aged 18 to 30 and one aged 80 or older), the study analyzed two additional independent replicas of 1 million unique cDNA reads from the same blood draw. Donors were grouped into four age groups: young (average about 15 years), middle-aged (over 35), aged (around 62) and long-lived (just over 80). Using deep sequencing normalized with unique cDNA molecular identifiers, the study measured how TCR beta repertoire diversity changes with age.

The CDR3, from cysteine to phenylalanine, totals 15 residues. Only the CDR3 part of the read is kept: 45 bases, read in frame from the first base. The germline V gene gives CDR1 as MDHEN and CDR2 as SYDVKM. V loses 8 bases at its end and J loses 7 bases; junction bases beyond the gene matches: 9. Systemically healthy Caucasian individuals from Russia, 35 to 50 in total and aged about 6 to 90 years, were included as donors. Each donor gave 8 to 10 milliliters of peripheral blood, drawn into EDTA-treated Vacutainer tubes. Ficoll-Paque density-gradient centrifugation was used to isolate PBMCs, with at least 7 million per sample. Trizol reagent was used to extract total RNA from PBMCs, with at least 6 micrograms per sample. For every donor, an aliquot of PBMCs went through flow cytometry to measure the percentages of naive CD45RAhigh/CD27high T cells. Study-level results and caveats: Because donor CMV infection status was unknown, age-related changes in expanded clonotypes were potentially confounded. Estimates of total diversity from one million sequenced T cells were regarded as lower bounds and underestimates. Compared with the aged group, the long-lived group had more naive CD4+ T cells, fewer expanded clones and increased TCR diversity, suggesting age selection. Observed TCR beta diversity per million T cells fell roughly linearly with age, and a significant reduction was already apparent by age about 36. Conclusive comparison of naive and antigen-experienced compartments was prevented by the profiling of bulk unsorted PBMCs. Observed TCR beta diversity correlated strongly with the percentage of naive T cells measured by flow cytometry.

Comment on this clonotype: No cognate antigen has been identified for it. No base quality values were provided; no much bigger clone lies one nucleotide off.

The library was generated by 5' RACE. For sequencing, an Illumina HiSeq 2500 was employed. A second about 7 to 12 cycle PCR used a sample-barcoded 5' primer and a J-beta primer mix. Each TCR beta cDNA molecule received a unique molecular identifier from a template-switch 5' adaptor carrying 12 random nucleotides. At least 3 million CDR3-containing paired-end reads were obtained from each sample. The Mint cDNA synthesis kit, primed by a TRBC-specific oligonucleotide, was used to synthesize first-strand cDNA from all RNA. Following uracil-DNA glycosylase treatment, a first 18-cycle PCR with universal primers M1SS and BC2_uni_R was performed on all cDNA. In the source study's methods: Each sample was normalized by randomly selecting 1 million high-quality reads, each carrying a distinct molecular identifier. Instead of being binned into consensus sequences, reads that shared molecular identifiers were thrown out. MiTCR, run with a Q25 quality threshold and the strictest error-elimination algorithm, handled CDR3 identification, clonotype clustering and error correction. Lower-bound total TCR beta diversity was estimated with a nonparametric unseen species model using Euler transformation. In-frame beta chains were kept once TCRdb had trimmed the public reads at Q25 with fastp and called clones with MiXCR. Identical CDR3 protein sequences are pooled into one entry, listed with their most common genes and DNA. The V and J calls and clone size come from TCRdb's table, not from the authors' own analysis. A total of about 1.5 million distinct CDR3 sequences appear in this sample, 35% to 45% of them only once. The top ten clonotypes cover roughly 7.9% of the sample.

The chain is assembled from TRBV28 and TRBJ1-6; TRBD1 agrees with 9 junctional bases. Sequenced material: blood. The source of this sequence is a woman under 30 in good health. The CDR3 is CASHTGGSGNSPLHF. The base sequence is TGTGCCAGCCATACAGGGGGCTCGGGGAATTCACCCCTCCACTTT.